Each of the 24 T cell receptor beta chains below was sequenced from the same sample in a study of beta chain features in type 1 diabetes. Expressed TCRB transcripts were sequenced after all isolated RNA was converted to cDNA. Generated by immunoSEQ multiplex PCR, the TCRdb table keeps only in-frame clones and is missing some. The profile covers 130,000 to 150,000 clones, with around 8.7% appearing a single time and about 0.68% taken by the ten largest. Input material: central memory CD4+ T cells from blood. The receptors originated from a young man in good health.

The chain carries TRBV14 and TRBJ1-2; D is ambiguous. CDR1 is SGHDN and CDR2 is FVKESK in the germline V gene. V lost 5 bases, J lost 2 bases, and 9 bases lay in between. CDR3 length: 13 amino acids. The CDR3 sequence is CASSKLANYGYTF. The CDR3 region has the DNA TGTGCCAGCAGCAAGCTCGCAAACTATGGCTACACCTTC. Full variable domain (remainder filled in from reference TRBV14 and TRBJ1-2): EAGVTQFPSHSVIEKGQTVTLRCDPISGHDNLYWYRRVMGKEIKFLLHFVKESKQDESGMPNNRFLAERTGGTYSTLKVQPAELEDSGVYFCASSKLANYGYTFGSGTRLTVV.

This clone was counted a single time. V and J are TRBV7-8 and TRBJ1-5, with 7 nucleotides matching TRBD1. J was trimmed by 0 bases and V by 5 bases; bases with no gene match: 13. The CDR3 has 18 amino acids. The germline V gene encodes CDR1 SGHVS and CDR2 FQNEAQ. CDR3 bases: TGTGCCAGCAGCGGGGGACAGCTCTCTTTAGCTAGCAATCAGCCCCAGCATTTT. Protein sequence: CASSGGQLSLASNQPQHF.

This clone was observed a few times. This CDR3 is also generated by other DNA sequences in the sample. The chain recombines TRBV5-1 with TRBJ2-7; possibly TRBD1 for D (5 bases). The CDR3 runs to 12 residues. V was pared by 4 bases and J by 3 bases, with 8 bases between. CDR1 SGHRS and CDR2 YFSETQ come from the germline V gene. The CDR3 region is CASSPDNYEQYF. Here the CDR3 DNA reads TGCGCCAGCAGCCCGGACAACTACGAGCAGTACTTC.

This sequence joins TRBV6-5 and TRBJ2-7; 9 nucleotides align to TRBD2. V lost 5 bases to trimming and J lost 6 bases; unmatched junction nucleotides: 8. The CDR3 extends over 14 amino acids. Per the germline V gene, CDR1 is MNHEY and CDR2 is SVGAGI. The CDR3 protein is CASSTSGGPREQYF. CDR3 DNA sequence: TGTGCCAGCAGTACAAGCGGGGGGCCGCGCGAGCAGTACTTC.

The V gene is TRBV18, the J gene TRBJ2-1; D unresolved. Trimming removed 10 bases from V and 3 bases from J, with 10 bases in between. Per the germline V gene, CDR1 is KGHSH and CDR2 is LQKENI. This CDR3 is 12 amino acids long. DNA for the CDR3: TGTGCCAAACCCGGGTTCTACAATGAGCAGTTCTTC. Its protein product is CAKPGFYNEQFF.

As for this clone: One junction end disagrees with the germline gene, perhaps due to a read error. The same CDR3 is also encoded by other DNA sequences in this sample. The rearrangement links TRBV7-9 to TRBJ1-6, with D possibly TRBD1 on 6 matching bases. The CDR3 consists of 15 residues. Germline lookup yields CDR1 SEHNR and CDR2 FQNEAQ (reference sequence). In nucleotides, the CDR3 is TGTGCCAGCAGCGCATCAACAGGGATCAATTCACCCCTTCACTTT. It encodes CASSASTGINSPLHF.

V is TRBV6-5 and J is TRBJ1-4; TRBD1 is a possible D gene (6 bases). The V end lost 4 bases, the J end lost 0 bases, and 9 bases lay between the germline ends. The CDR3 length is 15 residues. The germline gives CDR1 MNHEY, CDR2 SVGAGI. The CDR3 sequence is CASSWTVATNEKLFF. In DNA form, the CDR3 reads TGTGCCAGCAGTTGGACAGTTGCAACTAATGAAAAACTGTTTTTT.

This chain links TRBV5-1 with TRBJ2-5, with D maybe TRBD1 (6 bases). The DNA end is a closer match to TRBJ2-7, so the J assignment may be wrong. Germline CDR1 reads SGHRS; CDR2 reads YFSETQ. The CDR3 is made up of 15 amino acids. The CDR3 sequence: CASSLGQGSDYEQYF. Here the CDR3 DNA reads TGCGCCAGCAGCTTGGGGCAGGGGAGCGACTACGAGCAGTACTTC.

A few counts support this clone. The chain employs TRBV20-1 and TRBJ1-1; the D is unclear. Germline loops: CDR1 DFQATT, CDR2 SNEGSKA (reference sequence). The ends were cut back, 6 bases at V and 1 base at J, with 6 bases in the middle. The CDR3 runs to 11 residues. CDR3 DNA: TGCAGTGCCACAGAGAACACTGAAGCTTTCTTT. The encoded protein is CSATENTEAFF.

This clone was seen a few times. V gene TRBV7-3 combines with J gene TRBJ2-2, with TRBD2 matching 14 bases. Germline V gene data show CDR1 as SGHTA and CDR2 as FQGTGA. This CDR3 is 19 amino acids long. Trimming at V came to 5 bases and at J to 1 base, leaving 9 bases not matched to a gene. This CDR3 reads CASSPLGLAGAQNTGELFF. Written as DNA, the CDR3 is TGTGCCAGCAGCCCCCTGGGACTAGCGGGGGCCCAGAACACCGGGGAGCTGTTTTTT.

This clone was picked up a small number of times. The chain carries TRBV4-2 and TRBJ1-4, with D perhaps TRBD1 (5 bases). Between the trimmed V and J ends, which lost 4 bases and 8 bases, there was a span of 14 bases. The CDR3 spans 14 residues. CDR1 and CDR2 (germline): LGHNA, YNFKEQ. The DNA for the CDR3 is TGTGCCAGCAGCCCCGGGGGGGTCAGGGAAAAACTGTTTTTT. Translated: CASSPGGVREKLFF.

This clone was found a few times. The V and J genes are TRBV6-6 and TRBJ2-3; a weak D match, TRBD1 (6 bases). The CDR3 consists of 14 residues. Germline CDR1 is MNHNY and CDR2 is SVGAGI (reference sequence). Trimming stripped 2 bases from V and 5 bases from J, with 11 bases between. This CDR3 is CASSYGPGEDTQYF. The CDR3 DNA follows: TGTGCCAGCAGTTACGGTCCAGGGGAAGATACGCAGTATTTT.

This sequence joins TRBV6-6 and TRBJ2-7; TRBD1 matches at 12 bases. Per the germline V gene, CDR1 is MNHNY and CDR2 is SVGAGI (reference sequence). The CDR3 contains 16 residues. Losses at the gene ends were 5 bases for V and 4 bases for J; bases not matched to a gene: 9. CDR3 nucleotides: TGTGCCAGCAGTGCCGGGACAGGGGGCGGAAGGTACGAGCAGTACTTC. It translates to CASSAGTGGGRYEQYF.

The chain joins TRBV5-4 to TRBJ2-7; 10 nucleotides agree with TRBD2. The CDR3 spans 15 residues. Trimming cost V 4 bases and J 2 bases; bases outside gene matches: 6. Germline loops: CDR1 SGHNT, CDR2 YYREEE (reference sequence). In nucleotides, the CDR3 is TGTGCCAGCAGCGTTCTCAGCGGGGGGGCCTACGAGCAGTACTTC. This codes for CASSVLSGGAYEQYF.

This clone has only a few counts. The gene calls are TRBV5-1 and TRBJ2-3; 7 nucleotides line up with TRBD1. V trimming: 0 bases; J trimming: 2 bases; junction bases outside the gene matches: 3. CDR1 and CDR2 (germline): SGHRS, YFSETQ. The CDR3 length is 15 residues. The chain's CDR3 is CASSLAGQATDTQYF. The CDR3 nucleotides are TGCGCCAGCAGCTTGGCAGGACAGGCCACAGATACGCAGTATTTT.

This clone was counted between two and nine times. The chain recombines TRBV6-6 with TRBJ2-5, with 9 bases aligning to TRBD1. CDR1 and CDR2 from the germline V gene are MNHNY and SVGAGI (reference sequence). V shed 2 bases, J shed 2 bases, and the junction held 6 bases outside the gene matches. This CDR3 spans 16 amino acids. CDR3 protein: CASSYTGQGLQETQYF. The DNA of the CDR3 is TGTGCCAGCAGTTACACGGGACAGGGACTTCAAGAGACCCAGTACTTC.

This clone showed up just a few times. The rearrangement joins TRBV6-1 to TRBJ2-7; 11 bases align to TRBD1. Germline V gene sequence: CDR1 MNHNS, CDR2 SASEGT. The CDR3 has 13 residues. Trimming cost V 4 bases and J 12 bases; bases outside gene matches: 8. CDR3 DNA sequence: TGTGCCAGCAGTGCGGACAGGGGGCAGAGGCGGTACTTC. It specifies CASSADRGQRRYF.

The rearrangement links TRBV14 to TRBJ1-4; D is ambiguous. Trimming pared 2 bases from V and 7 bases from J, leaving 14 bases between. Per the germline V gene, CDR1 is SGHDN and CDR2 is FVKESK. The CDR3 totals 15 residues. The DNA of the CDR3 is TGTGCCAGCAGCCAAAACCATCTGCGGGGTGAAAAACTGTTTTTT. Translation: CASSQNHLRGEKLFF.

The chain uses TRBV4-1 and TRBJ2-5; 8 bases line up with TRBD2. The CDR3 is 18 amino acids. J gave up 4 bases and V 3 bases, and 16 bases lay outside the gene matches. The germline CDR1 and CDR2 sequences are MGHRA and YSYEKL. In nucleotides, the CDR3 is TGCGCCAGCAGCCAGCCCAGGGCCGGGACTAGGGACGGAGAGACCCAGTACTTC. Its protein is CASSQPRAGTRDGETQYF.

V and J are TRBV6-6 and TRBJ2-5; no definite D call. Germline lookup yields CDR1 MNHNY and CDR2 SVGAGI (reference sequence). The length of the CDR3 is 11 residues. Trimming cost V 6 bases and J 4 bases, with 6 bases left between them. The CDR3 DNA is TGTGCCAGCAGACAAAGAGAGACCCAGTACTTC. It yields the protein CASRQRETQYF.

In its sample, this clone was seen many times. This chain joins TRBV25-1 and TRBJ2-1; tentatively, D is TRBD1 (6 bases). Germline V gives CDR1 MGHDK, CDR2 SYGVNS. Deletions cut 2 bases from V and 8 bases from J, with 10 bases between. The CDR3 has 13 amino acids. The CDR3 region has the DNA TGTGCCAGCAGTGAAGCGGACAGTCATGAGCAGTTCTTC. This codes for CASSEADSHEQFF.

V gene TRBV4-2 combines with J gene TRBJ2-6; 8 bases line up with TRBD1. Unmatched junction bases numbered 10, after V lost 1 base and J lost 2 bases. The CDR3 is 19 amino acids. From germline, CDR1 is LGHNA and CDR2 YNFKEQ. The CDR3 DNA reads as TGTGCCAGCAGCCAAGTCGGCGACAGGGGCTTTACTGGGGCCAACGTCCTGACTTTC. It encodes CASSQVGDRGFTGANVLTF.

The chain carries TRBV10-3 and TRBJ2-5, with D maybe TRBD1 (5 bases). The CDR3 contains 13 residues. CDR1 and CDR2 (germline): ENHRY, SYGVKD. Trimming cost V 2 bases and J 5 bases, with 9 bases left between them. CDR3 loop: CAISELQEETQYF. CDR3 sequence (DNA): TGTGCCATCAGTGAGCTACAGGAGGAGACCCAGTACTTC.

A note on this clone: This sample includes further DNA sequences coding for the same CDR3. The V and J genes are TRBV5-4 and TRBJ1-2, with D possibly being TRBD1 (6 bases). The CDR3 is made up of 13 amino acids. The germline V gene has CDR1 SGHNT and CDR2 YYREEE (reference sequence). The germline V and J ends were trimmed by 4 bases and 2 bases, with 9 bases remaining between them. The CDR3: CASSPTGNYGYTF. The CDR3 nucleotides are TGTGCCAGCAGCCCCACAGGGAACTATGGCTACACCTTC.